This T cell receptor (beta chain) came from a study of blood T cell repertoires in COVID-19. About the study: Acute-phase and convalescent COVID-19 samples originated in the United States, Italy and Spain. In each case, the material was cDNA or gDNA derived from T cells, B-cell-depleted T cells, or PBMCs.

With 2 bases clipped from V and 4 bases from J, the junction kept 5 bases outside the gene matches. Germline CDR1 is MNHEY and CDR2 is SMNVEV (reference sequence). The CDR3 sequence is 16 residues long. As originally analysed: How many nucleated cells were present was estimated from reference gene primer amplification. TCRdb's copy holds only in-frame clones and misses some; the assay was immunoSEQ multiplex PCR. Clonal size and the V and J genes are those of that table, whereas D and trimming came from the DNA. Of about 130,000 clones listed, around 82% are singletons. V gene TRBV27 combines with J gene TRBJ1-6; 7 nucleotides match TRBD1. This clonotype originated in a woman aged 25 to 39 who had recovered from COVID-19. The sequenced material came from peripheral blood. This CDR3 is CASSLVGQAYNSPLHF. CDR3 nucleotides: TGTGCCAGCAGTTTAGTCGGACAGGCTTATAATTCACCCCTCCACTTT.